Only a few counts were recorded for the clone carrying this TCR beta chain. Its antigen is not identified. In making TCR beta libraries, quantitative 5'-RACE with molecular barcodes was used. TCRdb reprocessed the 5' RACE reads via MiXCR and lists one record per CDR3 protein. The table lists about 700,000 distinct CDR3 sequences, around 20% of them singletons. Germline loops: CDR1 LGHNA, CDR2 YSLEER. This CDR3 is built from 17 residues. V lost 1 base, J lost 2 bases, and 9 bases stayed unmatched. This entry comes from a study of CD8 T cells in ankylosing spondylitis. Study-wide points: Disease-linked clones were reportedly significantly enriched in matched ankylosing spondylitis synovial fluid. What seemed typical of ankylosing spondylitis blood was a TCR beta motif built from roughly eight highly homologous variants. In synovial fluid and blood from reactive arthritis, some motif variants were previously reported.

The V call is TRBV4-3, the J call TRBJ2-7; 9 bases are shared with TRBD2. This TCR was sampled from a male donor with ankylosing spondylitis. Input material: blood, either unsorted or a sorted T cell fraction (not recorded which). CDR3 DNA: TGCGCCAGCAGCCAAGTGGTGACTAGCGGACAGGCCTACGAGCAGTACTTC. Translation: CASSQVVTSGQAYEQYF.